This TCR beta chain was documented in a study of molecular identifiers for immune sequencing clone quantification. Remarks on this clonotype: A read error is likely, as this CDR3 ends without the conserved phenylalanine or tryptophan.

TCRdb fed the PCR reads into MiXCR, producing one record per CDR3 protein. The profile covers about 640,000 distinct CDR3 sequences, with approximately 20% appearing a single time and roughly 0.85% taken by the ten largest. The clonotype was recovered from a human donor in good health. Some libraries in this study had Jurkat cell RNA spiked in. The material sequenced was naive CD8+ T cells from blood, with Jurkat cell RNA spiked in. The subset here: FACS-sorted CD8+CD4-CCR7+CD45RA+ naive T cells.

The CDR3, as DNA: TGTGCCAGCAGATCCCCCACAACACAGACAGGGGCCTATGGCTACACCATC. It yields the protein CASRSPTTQTGAYGYTI. V and J are TRBV12-3 or TRBV12-4 and TRBJ1-2; TRBD1 agrees at 8 bases. This CDR3 spans 17 amino acids. Trimming at V came to 6 bases and at J to 4 bases, leaving 16 bases not matched to a gene.